Each of the 23 T cell receptor beta chains below was sequenced from the same sample in a study of shared clonotypes between healthy human individuals. TCRdb keeps only in-frame clones here, not all; method: immunoSEQ multiplex PCR. The sample lists hundreds of thousands of clones; roughly three quarters were seen once. Sequencing was carried out using PBMCs. These receptor sequences come from a woman aged 35 to 49 in good health. Some clones in this sample may be carry-over from other donors' samples.

Note on this clone: With a much larger clone just one base away, this may be a read error. V usage is TRBV28 and J usage is TRBJ1-5; 7 bases map to TRBD1. Germline assignment: CDR1 MDHEN and CDR2 SYDVKM. The CDR3 runs 15 residues. V lost 5 bases to trimming and J lost 6 bases; unmatched junction nucleotides: 10. This CDR3 is CASSPRRQGGQPQHF. The CDR3 nucleotides read TGTGCCAGCAGTCCCCGACGACAGGGCGGTCAGCCCCAGCATTTT.

The rearrangement uses TRBV6-4 and TRBJ2-1, with TRBD2 identical over 7 bases. The germline V gene encodes CDR1 MRHNA and CDR2 SNTAGT. This CDR3 region has 15 residues. The ends lost 0 bases at V and 10 bases at J; junction bases unmatched: 9. DNA of the CDR3: TGTGCCAGCAGTGACTCCTCAACCGCGGGAGACGAGCAGTTCTTC. The encoded protein is CASSDSSTAGDEQFF.

Turning to this clone: Other DNA sequences from this sample encode an identical CDR3 as well. The rearrangement joins TRBV30 to TRBJ1-3; 9 bases are a match to TRBD1. Germline loops: CDR1 GTSNPN, CDR2 SVGIG (reference sequence). The CDR3 is 15 residues long. CDR3 in DNA: TGTGCTTCTATAAGTCGGGACAGGGCCCGAAACACCATATATTTT. Encoded protein: CASISRDRARNTIYF.

V and J are TRBV18 and TRBJ2-1, with unresolved D. Germline CDR1 reads KGHSH; CDR2 reads LQKENI. V was pared by 4 bases and J by 5 bases, with 9 bases between. The CDR3 runs to 13 residues. The CDR3 region has the DNA TGTGCCAGCTCACAGCTTGCGGACAATGAGCAGTTCTTC. It encodes CASSQLADNEQFF.

This clone came up a few times. V and J are TRBV28 and TRBJ2-3; 8 bases match TRBD2. The CDR3 totals 16 residues. The germline V gene encodes CDR1 MDHEN and CDR2 SYDVKM. The trim removed 4 bases at V and 1 base at J, leaving 7 bases unmatched. The CDR3 sequence: CASSSGAAGGTDTQYF. The CDR3 bases are TGTGCCAGCAGTTCCGGGGCAGCGGGAGGCACAGATACGCAGTATTTT. Full variable domain (rest looked up from reference TRBV28 and TRBJ2-3): DVKVTQSSRYLVKRTGEKVFLECVQDMDHENMFWYRQDPGLGLRLIYFSYDVKMKEKGDIPEGYSVSREKKERFSLILESASTNQTSMYLCASSSGAAGGTDTQYFGPGTRLTVL.

The gene calls are TRBV9 and TRBJ2-1; TRBD2 aligns across 14 bases. The germline gives CDR1 SGDLS, CDR2 YYNGEE. Losses at the gene ends were 4 bases for V and 3 bases for J; bases not matched to a gene: 6. The CDR3 is made up of 17 amino acids. CDR3 sequence reads: CASSPGLAGVIYNEQFF. DNA for the CDR3: TGTGCCAGCAGCCCGGGACTAGCGGGAGTTATCTACAATGAGCAGTTCTTC.

The chain couples TRBV7-2 to TRBJ2-7, with D unresolved. This CDR3 has 15 residues. The ends were cut back, 1 base at V and 3 bases at J, with 13 bases in the middle. Germline V gene lookup returns CDR1 SGHTA and CDR2 FQGNSA. CDR3 in DNA: TGTGCCAGCAGCTTAGAGCACCGAACCCTCTACGAGCAGTACTTC. It codes for CASSLEHRTLYEQYF.

V usage is TRBV25-1 and J usage is TRBJ2-7, with D unresolved. CDR3 length equals 15 residues. CDR1 and CDR2 (germline): MGHDK, SYGVNS. Deletions cut 3 bases from V and 4 bases from J, with 16 bases between. This chain's CDR3 is CASSDVNPGIYEQYF. The CDR3 DNA sequence: TGTGCCAGCAGTGATGTGAATCCAGGCATTTACGAGCAGTACTTC.

The chain has TRBV28 and TRBJ1-1; D ambiguous. This CDR3 region has 12 residues. Trimming took 6 bases from V and 1 from J, leaving 6 bases between them. The germline CDR1 and CDR2 sequences are MDHEN and SYDVKM. This chain's CDR3 is CASSLRNTEAFF. The CDR3 nucleotides read TGTGCCAGCAGCCTCAGGAACACTGAAGCTTTCTTT.

A note on this clone: The same CDR3 arises from other DNA sequences in this sample as well. This sequence joins TRBV7-9 and TRBJ2-1; 9 bases match TRBD2. Trimming cost V 5 bases and J 2 bases; bases outside gene matches: 4. Germline CDR1 and CDR2: SEHNR and FQNEAQ (reference sequence). The CDR3 is made up of 15 amino acids. Here the CDR3 DNA reads TGTGCCAGCAGCCTTATAGCGGGAGCCTACAATGAGCAGTTCTTC. This gives the protein CASSLIAGAYNEQFF.

The CDR3 spells CASNSGPGYTF. The CDR3 coding sequence is TGTGCCAGCAACTCAGGGCCCGGCTACACCTTC. The chain carries TRBV28 and TRBJ1-2; D perhaps matches TRBD1 (5 bases). The CDR3 length is 11 residues. Looked up from germline, CDR1 is MDHEN and CDR2 is SYDVKM. Trimming took off 7 bases at V and 8 bases at J, with 11 bases between the two ends.

This chain uses TRBV28 with TRBJ2-7; D is unclear. Trimming stripped 4 bases from V and 5 bases from J, with 18 bases between. Germline V gene sequence: CDR1 MDHEN, CDR2 SYDVKM. This CDR3 is 15 amino acids long. The CDR3 nucleotides read TGTGCCAGCAGTTCTGGGCTCAAGGGAAGAGACGAGCAGTACTTC. It is translated as CASSSGLKGRDEQYF.

This clone was observed a few times. The chain couples TRBV5-5 to TRBJ2-5; 7 positions agree with TRBD2. From germline, CDR1 is SGHKS and CDR2 YYEKEE (reference sequence). Losses at the gene ends were 0 bases for V and 2 bases for J; bases not matched to a gene: 13. The CDR3 is 18 residues long. CDR3 loop: CASSLDLRRAAGQETQYF. In nucleotides, the CDR3 is TGTGCCAGCAGCTTGGACCTAAGGAGGGCAGCGGGGCAAGAGACCCAGTACTTC. Drawing the rest from reference TRBV5-5 and TRBJ2-5, the complete variable domain is DAGVTQSPTHLIKTRGQQVTLRCSPISGHKSVSWYQQVLGQGPQFIFQYYEKEERGRGNFPDRFSARQFPNYSSELNVNALLLGDSALYLCASSLDLRRAAGQETQYFGPGTRLLVL.

Note on this clone: It is likely a read error: a sequence one base away is far more abundant. The same CDR3 can be traced to other DNA sequences in this sample. This chain links TRBV29-1 with TRBJ1-1; no clear D. The germline V gene has CDR1 SQVTM and CDR2 ANQGSEA. The CDR3 covers 18 residues. The CDR3 is CSVEPSHLVSDMNTEAFF. The CDR3 bases are TGCAGCGTTGAACCTTCCCACTTGGTGTCGGATATGAACACCGAAGCTTTCTTT. Variable domain in full (rest from reference TRBV29-1 and TRBJ1-1): SAVISQKPSRDICQRGTSLTIQCQVDSQVTMMFWYRQQPGQSLTLIATANQGSEATYESGFVIDKFPISRPNLTFSTLTVSNMSPEDSSIYLCSVEPSHLVSDMNTEAFFGQGTRLTVV.

As to this clone: A much larger clone lies a single base off, so this may be a read error. CDR3 loop: CASSPKLAGLCEQYF. The CDR3 nucleotides read TGTGCCAGCAGTCCTAAACTAGCGGGACTCTGCGAGCAGTACTTC. The rearrangement uses TRBV6-6 and TRBJ2-7, with 10 bases that match TRBD2. The CDR3 spans 15 residues. V trimming: 5 bases; J trimming: 6 bases; junction bases outside the gene matches: 10. Germline CDR1 is MNHNY and CDR2 is SVGAGI (reference sequence).

The gene calls are TRBV9 and TRBJ2-7; the D is unclear. V dropped 3 bases and J dropped 2 bases, with 18 bases sitting between them. CDR1 and CDR2 (germline): SGDLS, YYNGEE. The CDR3 is 16 amino acids. Here the CDR3 DNA reads TGTGCCAGCAGCGCGTCGGGTTCTTCCGTAGCCTACGAGCAGTACTTC. This translates into CASSASGSSVAYEQYF.

A note on this clone: A far bigger clonotype differs at one base, so this is likely a read error. The sample carries other DNA sequences with the same CDR3. The rearrangement uses TRBV6-5 and TRBJ2-7; the D gene is possibly TRBD2 (6 bases). CDR3 length: 14 amino acids. In germline, CDR1 is MNHEY, CDR2 SVGAGI. The CDR3 is CASRTGGVTYEQYF. The CDR3 DNA is TGCGCCAGCAGAACCGGAGGGGTGACCTACGAGCAGTACTTC.

Only a few counts were recorded for this clone. The chain employs TRBV6-1 and TRBJ2-1; D may be TRBD2 (5 bases). V lost 4 bases and J 10 bases, leaving 14 bases between the germline ends. Germline assignment: CDR1 MNHNS and CDR2 SASEGT. This CDR3 has 13 residues. CDR3 coding DNA: TGTGCCAGCAGTGGGGGAGAGATTAGCGAGCAGTTCTTC. Amino acid sequence: CASSGGEISEQFF.

The chain recombines TRBV28 with TRBJ2-1, with 7 nucleotides matching TRBD1. Germline values: CDR1 MDHEN, CDR2 SYDVKM. V lost 5 bases and J lost 7; bases outside the gene matches: 11. This CDR3 comprises 15 residues. The CDR3 DNA sequence: TGTGCCAGCAGTGACCGACAGGGATCGGTGAATGAGCAGTTCTTC. It encodes CASSDRQGSVNEQFF.

The V gene is TRBV4-3, the J gene TRBJ2-1, with no clear D. CDR1 and CDR2 (germline): LGHNA, YSLEER. V was clipped by 4 bases and J by 4 bases, with 11 bases between them. The CDR3 length is 14 residues. The CDR3 sequence is CASSLEYSYNEQFF. The CDR3 region has the DNA TGCGCCAGCAGCCTAGAGTATTCGTACAATGAGCAGTTCTTC.

The chain's CDR3 is CAISDGDTQYF. In nucleotides, the CDR3 is TGTGCCATCAGTGATGGAGATACGCAGTATTTT. The chain recombines TRBV10-3 with TRBJ2-3; D is unresolved. Germline CDR1 is ENHRY and CDR2 is SYGVKD. The ends were cut back, 3 bases at V and 5 bases at J, with 3 bases in the middle. The CDR3 runs to 11 residues.

CDR3 loop: CAQTWTGGYEQYF. The CDR3 bases are TGTGCCCAGACCTGGACAGGGGGCTACGAGCAGTACTTC. V and J are TRBV30 and TRBJ2-7; 10 bases map to TRBD1. In germline, CDR1 is GTSNPN, CDR2 SVGIG (reference sequence). CDR3 size: 13 residues. V lost 8 bases, J lost 3 bases, and 7 bases stayed unmatched.

J is TRBJ1-2 and V is TRBV28; no definite D call. This CDR3 is 9 amino acids long. Germline V gene lookup returns CDR1 MDHEN and CDR2 SYDVKM. V was cut by 11 bases and J by 13 bases, with 14 bases left in between. CDR3 sequence reads: CAHGDYLTF. The CDR3 DNA reads as TGTGCCCACGGCGACTACCTCACCTTC.